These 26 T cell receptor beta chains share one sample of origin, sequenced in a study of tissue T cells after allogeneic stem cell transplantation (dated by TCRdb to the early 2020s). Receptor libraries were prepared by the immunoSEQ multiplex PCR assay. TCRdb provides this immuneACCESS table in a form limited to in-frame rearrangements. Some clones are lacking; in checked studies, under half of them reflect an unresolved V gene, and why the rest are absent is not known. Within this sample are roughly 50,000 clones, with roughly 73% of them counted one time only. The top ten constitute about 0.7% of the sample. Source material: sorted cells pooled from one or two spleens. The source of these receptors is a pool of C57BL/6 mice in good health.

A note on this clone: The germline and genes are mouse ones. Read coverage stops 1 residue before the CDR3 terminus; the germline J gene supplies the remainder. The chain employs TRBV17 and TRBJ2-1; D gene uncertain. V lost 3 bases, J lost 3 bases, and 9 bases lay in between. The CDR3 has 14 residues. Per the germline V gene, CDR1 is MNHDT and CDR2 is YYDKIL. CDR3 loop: CASSSGRSYAEQFF. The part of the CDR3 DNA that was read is TGTGCTAGCAGTAGCGGTAGATCCTATGCTGAGCAGTTC. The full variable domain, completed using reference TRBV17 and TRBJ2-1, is DTTVKQNPRYKLARVGKPVNLICSQTMNHDTMYWYQKKPNQAPKLLLFYYDKILNREADTFEKFQSSRPNNSFCSLYIGSAGLEYSAMYLCASSSGRSYAEQFFGPGTRLTVL.

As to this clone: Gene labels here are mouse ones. This CDR3 reads CASSQVGGGEEQYF. CDR3 DNA, as far as it was read: TGTGCCAGCAGCCAAGTGGGGGGGGGAGAGGAACAGTAC. The V call is TRBV5, the J call TRBJ2-7, with 8 bases that match TRBD2. With the read ending 1 residue before the CDR3 end, the germline J gene is used to fill in that end. The CDR3 covers 14 residues. CDR1 and CDR2 (germline): LGHNA, YNLKQL (reference sequence). Unmatched junction bases numbered 6, after V lost 1 base and J lost 7 bases.

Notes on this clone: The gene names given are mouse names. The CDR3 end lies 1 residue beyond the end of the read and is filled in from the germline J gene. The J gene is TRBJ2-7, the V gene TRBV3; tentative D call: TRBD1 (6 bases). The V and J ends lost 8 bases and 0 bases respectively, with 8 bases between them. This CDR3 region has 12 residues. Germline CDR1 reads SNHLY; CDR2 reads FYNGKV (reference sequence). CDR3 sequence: CASGTNSYEQYF. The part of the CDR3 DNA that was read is TGTGCCAGCGGGACAAACTCCTATGAACAGTAC.

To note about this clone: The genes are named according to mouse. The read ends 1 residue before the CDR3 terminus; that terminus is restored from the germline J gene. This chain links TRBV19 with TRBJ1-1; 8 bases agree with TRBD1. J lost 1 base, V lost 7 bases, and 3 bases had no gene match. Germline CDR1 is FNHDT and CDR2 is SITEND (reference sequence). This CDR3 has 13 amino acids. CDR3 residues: CASAGTGNTEVFF. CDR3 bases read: TGTGCCAGCGCCGGGACAGGGAACACAGAAGTCTTC.

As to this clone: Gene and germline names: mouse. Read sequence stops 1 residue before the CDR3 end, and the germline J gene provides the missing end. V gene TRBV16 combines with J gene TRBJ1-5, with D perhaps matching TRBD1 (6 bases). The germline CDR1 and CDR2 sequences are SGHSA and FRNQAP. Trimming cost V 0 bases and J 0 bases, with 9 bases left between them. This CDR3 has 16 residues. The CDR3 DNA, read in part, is TGTGCAAGCAGCTTAGACCCAGGGGTTAACAACCAGGCTCCGCTT. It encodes CASSLDPGVNNQAPL. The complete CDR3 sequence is CASSLDPGVNNQAPLF. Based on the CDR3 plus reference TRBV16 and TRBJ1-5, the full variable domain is NAGVIQTPRHKVTGKGQEATLWCEPISGHSAVFWYRQTIVQGLEFLTYFRNQAPIDDSGMPKERFSAQMPNQSHSTLKIQSTQPQDSAVYLCASSLDPGVNNQAPLFGEGTRLSVL.

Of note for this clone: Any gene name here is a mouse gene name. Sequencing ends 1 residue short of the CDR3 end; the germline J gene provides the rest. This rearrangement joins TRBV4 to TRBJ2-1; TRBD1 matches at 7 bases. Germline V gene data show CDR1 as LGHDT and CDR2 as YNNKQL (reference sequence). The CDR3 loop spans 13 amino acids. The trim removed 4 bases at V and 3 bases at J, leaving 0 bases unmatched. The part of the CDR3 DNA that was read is TGTGCCAGCAGCTGGGACAGCTATGCTGAGCAGTTC. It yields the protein CASSWDSYAEQF. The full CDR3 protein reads CASSWDSYAEQFF.

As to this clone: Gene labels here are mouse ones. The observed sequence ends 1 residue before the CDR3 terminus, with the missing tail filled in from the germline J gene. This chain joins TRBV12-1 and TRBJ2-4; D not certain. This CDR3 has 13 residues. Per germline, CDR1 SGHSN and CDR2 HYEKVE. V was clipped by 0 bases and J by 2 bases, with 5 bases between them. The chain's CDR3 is CASSLWYQNTLYF. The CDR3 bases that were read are TGTGCCAGCTCTCTCTGGTATCAAAACACCTTGTAC.

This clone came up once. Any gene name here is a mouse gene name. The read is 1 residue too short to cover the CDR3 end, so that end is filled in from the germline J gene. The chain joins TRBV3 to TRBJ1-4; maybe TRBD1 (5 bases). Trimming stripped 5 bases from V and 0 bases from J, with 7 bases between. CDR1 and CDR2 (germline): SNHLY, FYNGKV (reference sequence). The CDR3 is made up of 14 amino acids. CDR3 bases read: TGTGCCAGCAGCATGACAGTTTCCAACGAAAGATTATTT. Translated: CASSMTVSNERLF. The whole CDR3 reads CASSMTVSNERLFF.

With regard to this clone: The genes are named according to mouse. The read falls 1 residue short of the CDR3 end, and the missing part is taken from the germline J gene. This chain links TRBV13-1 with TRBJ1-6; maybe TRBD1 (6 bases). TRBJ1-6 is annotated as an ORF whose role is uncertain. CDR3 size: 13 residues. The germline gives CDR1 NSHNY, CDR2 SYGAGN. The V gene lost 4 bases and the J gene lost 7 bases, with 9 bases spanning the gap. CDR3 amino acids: CASSYRVNSPLYF. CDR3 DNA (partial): TGTGCCAGCAGTTACAGGGTGAATTCGCCCCTCTAC.

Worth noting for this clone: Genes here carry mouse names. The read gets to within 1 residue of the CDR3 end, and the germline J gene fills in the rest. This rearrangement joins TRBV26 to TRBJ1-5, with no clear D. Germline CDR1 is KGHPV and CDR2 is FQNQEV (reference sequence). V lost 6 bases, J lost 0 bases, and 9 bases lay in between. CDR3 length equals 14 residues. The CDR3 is CASSPTHNNQAPLF. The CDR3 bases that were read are TGTGCCAGCAGCCCGACACATAACAACCAGGCTCCGCTT.

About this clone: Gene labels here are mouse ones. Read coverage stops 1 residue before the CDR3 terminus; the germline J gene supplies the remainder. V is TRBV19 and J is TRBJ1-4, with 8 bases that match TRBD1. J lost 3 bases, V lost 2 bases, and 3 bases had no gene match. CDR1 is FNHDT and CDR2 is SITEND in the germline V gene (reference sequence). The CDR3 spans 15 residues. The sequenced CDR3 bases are TGTGCCAGCAGTATGGACAGGGCCACCAACGAAAGATTATTT. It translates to CASSMDRATNERLF. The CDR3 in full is CASSMDRATNERLFF.

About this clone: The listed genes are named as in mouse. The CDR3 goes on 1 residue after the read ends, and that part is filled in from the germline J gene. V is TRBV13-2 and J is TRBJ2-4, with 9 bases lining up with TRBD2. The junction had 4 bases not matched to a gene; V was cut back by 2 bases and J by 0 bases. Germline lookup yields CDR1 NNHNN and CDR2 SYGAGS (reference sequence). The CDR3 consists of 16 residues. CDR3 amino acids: CASGDWGGISQNTLYF. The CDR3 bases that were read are TGTGCCAGCGGTGACTGGGGGGGGATTAGTCAAAACACCTTGTAC.

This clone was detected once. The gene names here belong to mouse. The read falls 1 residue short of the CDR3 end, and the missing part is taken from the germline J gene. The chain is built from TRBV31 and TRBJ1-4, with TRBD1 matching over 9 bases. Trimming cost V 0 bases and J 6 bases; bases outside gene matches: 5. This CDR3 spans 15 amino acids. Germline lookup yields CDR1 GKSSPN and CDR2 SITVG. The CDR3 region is CAWSLPDRGDERLFF. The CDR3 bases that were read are TGTGCCTGGAGTCTACCGGACAGGGGAGACGAAAGATTATTT.

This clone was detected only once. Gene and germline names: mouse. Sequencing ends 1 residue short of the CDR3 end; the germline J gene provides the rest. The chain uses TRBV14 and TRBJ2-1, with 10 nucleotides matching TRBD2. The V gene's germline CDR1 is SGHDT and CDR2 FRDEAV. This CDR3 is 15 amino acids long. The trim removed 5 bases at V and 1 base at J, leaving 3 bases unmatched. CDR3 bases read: TGTGCCAGCAGCACGACTGGGGGGAACTATGCTGAGCAGTTC. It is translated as CASSTTGGNYAEQF. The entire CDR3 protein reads CASSTTGGNYAEQFF.

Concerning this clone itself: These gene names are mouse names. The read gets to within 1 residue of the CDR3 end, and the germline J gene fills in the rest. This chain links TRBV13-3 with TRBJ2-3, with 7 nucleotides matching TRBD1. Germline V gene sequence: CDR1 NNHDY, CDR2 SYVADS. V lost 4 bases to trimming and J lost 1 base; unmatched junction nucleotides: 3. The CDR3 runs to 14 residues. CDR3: CASSKQGRAETLYF. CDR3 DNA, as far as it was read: TGTGCCAGCAGTAAACAGGGGCGTGCAGAAACGCTGTAT.

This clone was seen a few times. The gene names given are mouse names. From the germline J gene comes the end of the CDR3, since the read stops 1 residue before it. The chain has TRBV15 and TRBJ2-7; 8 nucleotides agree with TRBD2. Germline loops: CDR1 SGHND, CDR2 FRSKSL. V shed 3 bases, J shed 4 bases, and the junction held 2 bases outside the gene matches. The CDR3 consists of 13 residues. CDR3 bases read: TGTGCCAGCAGTTTGTGGGGGGGGTATGAACAGTAC. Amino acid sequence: CASSLWGGYEQY. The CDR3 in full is CASSLWGGYEQYF.

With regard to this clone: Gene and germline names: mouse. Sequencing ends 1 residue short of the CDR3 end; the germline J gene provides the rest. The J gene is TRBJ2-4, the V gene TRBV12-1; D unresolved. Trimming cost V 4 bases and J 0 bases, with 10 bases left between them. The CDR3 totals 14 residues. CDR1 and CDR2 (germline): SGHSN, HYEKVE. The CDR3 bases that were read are TGTGCCAGCTCCCAACAGAGTAGTCAAAACACCTTGTAC. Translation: CASSQQSSQNTLY. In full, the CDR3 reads CASSQQSSQNTLYF.

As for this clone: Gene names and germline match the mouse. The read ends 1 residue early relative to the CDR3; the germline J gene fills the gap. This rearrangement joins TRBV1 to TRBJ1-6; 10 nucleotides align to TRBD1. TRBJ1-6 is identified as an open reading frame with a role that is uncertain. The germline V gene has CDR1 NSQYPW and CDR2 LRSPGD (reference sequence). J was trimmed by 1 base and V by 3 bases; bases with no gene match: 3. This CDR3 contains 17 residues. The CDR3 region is CTCSAPGQGSYNSPLYF. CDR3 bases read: TGCACCTGCAGTGCTCCGGGACAGGGGTCCTATAATTCGCCCCTCTAC.

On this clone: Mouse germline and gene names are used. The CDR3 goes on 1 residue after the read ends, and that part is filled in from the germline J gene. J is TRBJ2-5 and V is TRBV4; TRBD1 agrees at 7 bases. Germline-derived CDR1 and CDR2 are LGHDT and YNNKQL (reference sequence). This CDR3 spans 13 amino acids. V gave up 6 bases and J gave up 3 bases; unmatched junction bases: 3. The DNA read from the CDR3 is TGTGCCAGCAGGCCGACAGGGCAAGACACCCAGTAC. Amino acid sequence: CASRPTGQDTQY. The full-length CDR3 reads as CASRPTGQDTQYF.

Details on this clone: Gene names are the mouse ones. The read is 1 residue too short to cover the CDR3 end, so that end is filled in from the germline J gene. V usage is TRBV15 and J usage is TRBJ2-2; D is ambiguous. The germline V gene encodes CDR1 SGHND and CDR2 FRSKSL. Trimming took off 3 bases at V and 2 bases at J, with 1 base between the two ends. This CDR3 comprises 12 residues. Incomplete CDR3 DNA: TGTGCCAGCAGTTTCAACACCGGGCAGCTCTAC. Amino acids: CASSFNTGQLY. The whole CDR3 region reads CASSFNTGQLYF.

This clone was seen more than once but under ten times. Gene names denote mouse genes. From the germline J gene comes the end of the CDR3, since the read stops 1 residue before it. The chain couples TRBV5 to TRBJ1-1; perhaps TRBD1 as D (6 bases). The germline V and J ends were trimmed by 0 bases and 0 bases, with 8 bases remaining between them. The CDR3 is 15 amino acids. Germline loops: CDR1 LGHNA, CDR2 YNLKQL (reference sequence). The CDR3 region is CASSQEGGKNTEVFF. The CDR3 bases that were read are TGTGCCAGCAGCCAAGAAGGGGGGAAGAACACAGAAGTCTTC.

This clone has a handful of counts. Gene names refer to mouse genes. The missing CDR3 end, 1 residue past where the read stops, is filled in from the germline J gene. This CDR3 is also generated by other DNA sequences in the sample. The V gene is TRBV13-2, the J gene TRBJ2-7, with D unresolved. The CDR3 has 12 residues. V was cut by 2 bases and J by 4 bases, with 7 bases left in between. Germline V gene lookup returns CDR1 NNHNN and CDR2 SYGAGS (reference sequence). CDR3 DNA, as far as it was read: TGTGCCAGCGGTGACCGGGTTTATGAACAGTAC. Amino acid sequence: CASGDRVYEQY. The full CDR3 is CASGDRVYEQYF.

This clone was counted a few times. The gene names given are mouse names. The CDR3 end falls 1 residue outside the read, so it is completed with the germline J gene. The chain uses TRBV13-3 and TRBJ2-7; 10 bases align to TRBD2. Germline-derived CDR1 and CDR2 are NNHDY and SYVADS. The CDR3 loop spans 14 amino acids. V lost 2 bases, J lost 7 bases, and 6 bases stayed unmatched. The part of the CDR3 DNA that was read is TGTGCCAGCAGTGACGGACTGGGGGCGGGGGAACAGTAC. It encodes CASSDGLGAGEQY. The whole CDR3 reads CASSDGLGAGEQYF.

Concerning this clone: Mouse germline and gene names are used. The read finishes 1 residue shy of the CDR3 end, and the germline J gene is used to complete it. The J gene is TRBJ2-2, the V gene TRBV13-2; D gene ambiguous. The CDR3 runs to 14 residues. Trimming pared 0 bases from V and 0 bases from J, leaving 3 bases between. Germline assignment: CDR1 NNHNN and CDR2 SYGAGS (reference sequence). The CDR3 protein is CASGDGANTGQLYF. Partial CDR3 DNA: TGTGCCAGCGGTGATGGTGCAAACACCGGGCAGCTCTAC.

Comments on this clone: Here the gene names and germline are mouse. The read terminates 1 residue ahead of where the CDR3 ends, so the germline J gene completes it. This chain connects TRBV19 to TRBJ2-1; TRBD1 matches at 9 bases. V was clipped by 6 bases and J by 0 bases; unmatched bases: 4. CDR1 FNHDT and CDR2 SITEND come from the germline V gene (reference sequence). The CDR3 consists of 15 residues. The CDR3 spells CASTRDRANYAEQFF. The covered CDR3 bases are TGTGCCAGCACCCGGGACAGGGCTAACTATGCTGAGCAGTTC.

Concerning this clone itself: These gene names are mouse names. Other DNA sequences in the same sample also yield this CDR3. The CDR3 DNA, read in part, is TGTGCCAGCAGTATCGGGACTGGGGGCTATGAACAGTAC. Translating gives CASSIGTGGYEQY. Given in full, the CDR3 is CASSIGTGGYEQYF. The chain joins TRBV19 to TRBJ2-7, with 11 bases lining up with TRBD2. Read data end 1 residue before the CDR3 end; the end is taken from the germline J gene. This CDR3 contains 14 residues. After removal of 2 bases from V and 3 bases from J, the junction contained 1 base not matched to a gene. Germline loops: CDR1 FNHDT, CDR2 SITEND (reference sequence).